The rows below give T cell receptor beta chains drawn from one sample of a study of PD-L1 blockade in urothelial cancer. Profiling relied on immunoSEQ multiplex PCR, and the TCRdb table lists in-frame clones only, not all of them. The sample has about 120,000 clones; around 90% are singletons. Sequenced material: PBMCs, taken around atezolizumab (anti-PD-L1) treatment. The source of these receptors is a man in his fifties or sixties with urothelial cancer. Both conserved end residues are part of each CDR3. Fields, in order: clone size, J gene, D gene, V gene, CDR3 protein, CDR3 DNA. D genes are given only for firm matches. The size of a clone is reported for some rows only, either as once, few or many, or as a class for expanded clones.

>NA|TRBJ1-2|NA|TRBV5-1
CASSHGGGSYYGYTF
TGCGCCAGCAGCCACGGCGGGGGCTCATATTATGGCTACACCTTC
>NA|TRBJ1-2|NA|TRBV19
CASRPPRGPGKSYGYTF
TGTGCCAGTAGACCGCCGCGTGGGCCGGGAAAATCCTATGGCTACACCTTC
>NA|TRBJ2-5|TRBD2|TRBV2
CASSDGGAAGRETQYF
TGTGCCAGCAGTGACGGGGGGGCCGCGGGGAGGGAGACCCAGTACTTC
>NA|TRBJ2-5|NA|TRBV4-2
CASSQPTGLQETQYF
TGTGCCAGCAGCCAACCAACGGGACTCCAAGAGACCCAGTACTTC
>NA|TRBJ2-2|TRBD1|TRBV5-1
CASSGTGETGELFF
TGCGCCAGCAGCGGGACAGGGGAGACCGGGGAGCTGTTTTTT
>once|TRBJ1-5|NA|TRBV7-6
CASSRGTGEQPQHF
TGTGCCAGCAGCCGAGGCACGGGGGAACAGCCCCAGCATTTT
>NA|TRBJ2-5|TRBD1|TRBV18
CASGLGQGFVEQYF
TGTGCCAGTGGGTTGGGACAGGGATTCGTGGAGCAGTACTTC
>NA|TRBJ2-2|TRBD2|TRBV11-2
CASSLGTSGNTGELFF
TGTGCCAGCAGCTTGGGGACTAGCGGGAACACCGGGGAGCTGTTTTTT
>NA|TRBJ2-3|TRBD1|TRBV7-2
CASSLASGGAILSQYF
TGTGCCAGCAGCTTAGCCTCAGGGGGCGCGATTCTCTCGCAGTATTTT
>once|TRBJ2-7|TRBD1|TRBV30
CAWSNLGQGAQYF
TGTGCCTGGAGTAACCTCGGACAGGGGGCTCAGTACTTC
>NA|TRBJ2-7|TRBD2|TRBV19
CASMSGGAAGEQYF
TGTGCCAGTATGAGCGGGGGGGCAGCGGGTGAGCAGTACTTC
>NA|TRBJ1-2|TRBD1|TRBV19
CASSAGTGNYGYTF
TGTGCCAGTAGTGCAGGGACAGGGAACTATGGCTACACCTTC
>NA|TRBJ2-7|NA|TRBV7-2
CASTKGSGSDEQYF
TGTGCCAGCACCAAAGGGTCTGGGAGCGACGAGCAGTACTTC
>NA|TRBJ2-5|TRBD1|TRBV9
CASSGQGRETQYF
TGTGCCAGCAGCGGACAGGGGAGAGAGACCCAGTACTTC
>NA|TRBJ1-5|NA|TRBV2
CASSRDTESDQPQHF
TGTGCCAGCAGCCGCGATACAGAGTCTGATCAGCCCCAGCATTTT
>NA|TRBJ2-7|NA|TRBV6-6
CASSYRSRGSYEQYF
TGTGCCAGCAGTTATCGGTCCAGGGGTAGCTACGAGCAGTACTTC
>NA|TRBJ1-3|NA|TRBV6-6
CASSYSTEDPIYF
TGTGCCAGCAGTTACTCGACAGAAGACCCCATATATTTT
>NA|TRBJ2-7|NA|TRBV6-6
CASSYPNFYEQYF
TGTGCCAGCAGTTACCCAAACTTCTACGAGCAGTACTTC
>once|TRBJ2-3|NA|TRBV28
CACYGGLTDTQYF
TGTGCCTGTTATGGGGGACTCACAGATACGCAGTATTTT
>few|TRBJ2-7|NA|TRBV25-1
CASSESRGRNEQYF
TGTGCCAGCAGTGAATCTAGGGGGAGAAACGAGCAGTACTTC
>NA|TRBJ1-2|TRBD1|TRBV30
CAWRRTGQGDYTF
TGTGCCTGGAGACGCACGGGACAGGGGGATTACACCTTC
>NA|TRBJ1-2|TRBD1|TRBV5-1
CASSSGTGLAYGYTF
TGCGCCAGCAGCTCCGGGACAGGGCTTGCCTATGGCTACACCTTC
>NA|TRBJ1-1|NA|TRBV19
CASSIASGTEAFF
TGTGCCAGTAGTATAGCTTCGGGTACAGAAGCTTTCTTT
>NA|TRBJ2-3|TRBD2|TRBV5-1
CASSFSSGSGTDTQYF
TGCGCCAGCAGCTTCTCTAGCGGGAGCGGAACAGATACGCAGTATTTT
>NA|TRBJ2-7|NA|TRBV4-1
CASSHEGADLSYEQYF
TGCGCCAGCAGCCATGAAGGGGCGGACCTTTCCTACGAGCAGTACTTC
>NA|TRBJ1-4|TRBD1|TRBV6-1
CASRRTGTEKLFF
TGTGCCAGCAGAAGGACAGGGACTGAAAAACTGTTTTTT
>NA|TRBJ1-2|NA|TRBV5-1
CASSLARGDYGYTF
TGCGCCAGCAGCTTGGCCCGGGGGGACTATGGCTACACCTTC
>few|TRBJ1-2|TRBD1|TRBV2
CAGGRDRVNYGYTF
TGTGCCGGAGGGCGGGACAGAGTAAACTATGGCTACACCTTC
>NA|TRBJ2-5|NA|TRBV11-2
CASSLDEIETQYF
TGTGCCAGCAGCTTAGACGAGATAGAGACCCAGTACTTC
>NA|TRBJ2-4|TRBD2|TRBV6-1
CASSVPGTTKNIQYF
TGTGCCAGCAGTGTCCCCGGGACTACCAAAAACATTCAGTACTTC
>NA|TRBJ2-6|NA|TRBV28
CASSFSGSGANVLTF
TGTGCCAGCAGTTTTTCGGGCTCTGGGGCCAACGTCCTGACTTTC
>NA|TRBJ2-1|NA|TRBV6-6
CASSLRGSRGNEQFF
TGTGCCAGCAGCCTCAGGGGTTCTCGTGGCAATGAGCAGTTCTTC
>NA|TRBJ1-1|TRBD1|TRBV10-3
CAISRTGEDTEAFF
TGTGCCATCAGTAGGACAGGGGAGGACACTGAAGCTTTCTTT
>NA|TRBJ1-5|TRBD1|TRBV6-1
CASREGQGLQPQHF
TGTGCCAGCAGGGAGGGACAGGGGTTGCAGCCCCAGCATTTT
>NA|TRBJ1-4|NA|TRBV5-1
CASSLGGHGEKLFF
TGCGCCAGCAGCTTAGGAGGGCACGGTGAAAAACTGTTTTTT
>once|TRBJ2-1|TRBD2|TRBV30
CAWSRNLASGRADEQFF
TGTGCCTGGAGTCGTAACCTAGCTAGCGGGAGGGCCGATGAGCAGTTCTTC
>NA|TRBJ2-6|NA|TRBV19
CASSSPSVGANVLTF
TGTGCCAGTAGTTCCCCCTCGGTTGGGGCCAACGTCCTGACTTTC
>NA|TRBJ1-1|NA|TRBV19
CASSSGTQEAFF
TGTGCCAGTAGTAGCGGGACCCAGGAAGCTTTCTTT
>NA|TRBJ1-2|NA|TRBV7-9
CASSWTTGYGYTF
TGTGCCAGCAGCTGGACAACCGGCTATGGCTACACCTTC
>NA|TRBJ1-1|NA|TRBV4-3
CASSQDSVGQGITFF
NA
>NA|TRBJ1-6|NA|TRBV2
CASQGMRSPLHF
TGTGCCAGCCAGGGAATGCGGTCACCCCTCCACTTT
>NA|TRBJ1-4|NA|TRBV5-6
CASSSRARGTEKLFF
TGTGCCAGCAGCTCAAGGGCGAGGGGGACTGAAAAACTGTTTTTT
>NA|TRBJ2-7|TRBD2|TRBV13
CASTPGSGRQGEQYF
TGTGCCAGCACCCCCGGTTCCGGGAGGCAAGGCGAGCAGTACTTC
>NA|TRBJ1-6|NA|TRBV5-1
CASSPSAGNSPLHF
TGCGCCAGCAGTCCCTCAGCAGGAAATTCACCCCTCCACTTT
>NA|TRBJ1-5|TRBD1|TRBV11-2
CASSADRGRGQPQHF
TGTGCCAGCAGCGCAGACAGGGGGCGCGGGCAGCCCCAGCATTTT
>NA|TRBJ2-3|NA|TRBV5-8
CASSFEDRISTDTQYF
TGTGCCAGCAGCTTTGAAGACAGAATTAGCACAGATACGCAGTATTTT
>once|TRBJ2-3|TRBD2|TRBV6-5
CASGPSGSTDTQYF
TGTGCCAGCGGGCCTAGCGGCAGCACAGATACGCAGTATTTT
>NA|TRBJ2-1|NA|TRBV2
CAVRKSAGNYNEQFF
TGTGCTGTCAGAAAGTCGGCAGGAAATTACAATGAGCAGTTCTTC
>once|TRBJ2-2|TRBD1|TRBV6-1
CASKPRTGATGELFF
TGTGCCAGCAAACCAAGGACAGGGGCCACCGGGGAGCTGTTTTTT
>NA|TRBJ2-3|TRBD2|TRBV9
CASSPGLAGGLTDTQYF
TGTGCCAGCAGCCCCGGACTAGCGGGAGGCCTCACAGATACGCAGTATTTT
>once|TRBJ1-1|NA|TRBV2
CASSRGGAGDTEAFF
TGTGCCAGCAGTAGGGGGGGTGCAGGGGATACTGAAGCTTTCTTT
>NA|TRBJ1-6|NA|TRBV4-3
CASSPTPGRLNSPLHF
TGCGCCAGCAGCCCGACCCCTGGCAGGCTCAATTCACCCCTCCACTTT
>NA|TRBJ2-1|TRBD2|TRBV7-2
CASSLAPLVAGGRNEQFF
TGTGCCAGCAGCTTAGCGCCCCTCGTCGCGGGAGGTAGGAATGAGCAGTTCTTC
>NA|TRBJ2-3|NA|TRBV6-5
CASRDRDTDTQYF
TGTGCCAGCAGGGACAGAGACACAGATACGCAGTATTTT
>NA|TRBJ2-1|TRBD1|TRBV29-1
CSVGRDRTYNEQFF
TGCAGCGTTGGGAGGGACAGGACCTACAATGAGCAGTTCTTC
>NA|TRBJ2-3|TRBD2|TRBV28
CASLSGGVGDTQYF
TGTGCCAGTTTGTCGGGGGGGGTGGGAGATACGCAGTATTTT
>NA|TRBJ1-1|TRBD1|TRBV6-5
CASSGQGALAFF
TGTGCCAGCAGTGGGCAGGGGGCTCTCGCTTTCTTT
>NA|TRBJ1-4|NA|TRBV5-1
CASSLGQGEKLFF
TGCGCCAGCAGCTTGGGGCAGGGCGAAAAACTGTTTTTT